The 9 T cell receptor beta chains listed next were all sequenced from one sample in a study of cytomegalovirus exposure and HLA in healthy donors. With 60 Vbeta and 13 Jbeta primers, the PCR was carried out. Data came from immunoSEQ multiplex PCR; TCRdb stores just in-frame clones and leaves some out. The table has some 150,000 clones, around 80% seen once; the top ten hold approximately 7%. The sequenced sample consisted of PBMCs. The receptors derive from a woman aged 25 to 39 in good health and CMV-seropositive.

The V call is TRBV6-1, the J call TRBJ1-4, with TRBD1 matching over 8 bases. CDR1 MNHNS and CDR2 SASEGT come from the germline V gene. Losses at the gene ends were 6 bases for V and 7 bases for J; bases not matched to a gene: 7. The CDR3 runs to 14 residues. The CDR3 protein is CASSPGGEIEKLFF. CDR3 nucleotide sequence: TGTGCCAGCAGCCCAGGGGGCGAGATTGAAAAACTGTTTTTT.

This chain links TRBV30 with TRBJ1-1; no firm D call. Trimming took off 4 bases at V and 3 bases at J, with 15 bases between the two ends. This CDR3 has 14 amino acids. Germline V gene lookup returns CDR1 GTSNPN and CDR2 SVGIG (reference sequence). The DNA of the CDR3 is TGTGCCTGGAACGGAGGGCCGGTCGACACTGAAGCTTTCTTT. Translating it yields CAWNGGPVDTEAFF. The variable domain in full, completed from reference TRBV30 and TRBJ1-1, reads SQTIHQWPATLVQPVGSPLSLECTVEGTSNPNLYWYRQAAGRGLQLLFYSVGIGQISSEVPQNLSASRPQDRQFILSSKKLLLSDSGFYLCAWNGGPVDTEAFFGQGTRLTVV.

The genes are TRBV11-2 and TRBJ2-7; tentatively, D is TRBD2 (5 bases). V was cut by 1 base and J by 5 bases, with 12 bases left in between. CDR1 and CDR2 from the germline V gene are SGHAT and FQNNGV. There are 14 residues in the CDR3. Here the CDR3 reads CASSLAGGFDEQYF. The CDR3 DNA follows: TGTGCCAGCAGCTTAGCGGGCGGGTTCGACGAGCAGTACTTC.

The gene calls are TRBV7-3 and TRBJ1-1; D might be TRBD1 (5 bases). Trimming stripped 5 bases from V and 0 bases from J, with 16 bases between. From germline, CDR1 is SGHTA and CDR2 FQGTGA. This CDR3 is 16 amino acids long. CDR3: CASSPGGGKLNTEAFF. The CDR3 DNA is TGTGCCAGCAGCCCCGGCGGGGGGAAGTTGAACACTGAAGCTTTCTTT.

This clone occurred once. This sequence joins TRBV11-1 and TRBJ1-2; 7 bases line up with TRBD1. J lost 8 bases, V lost 5 bases, and 8 bases had no gene match. The CDR3 runs 13 residues. Germline lookup yields CDR1 SGHAT and CDR2 FQDESV (reference sequence). The CDR3 spells CASSNTGVEGYTF. CDR3 in DNA: TGTGCCAGCAGCAACACAGGGGTGGAAGGCTACACCTTC.

The rearrangement uses TRBV7-2 and TRBJ1-2; D unclear. The CDR3 is 16 amino acids. V lost 1 base and J lost 1, with 13 bases in between. Per the germline V gene, CDR1 is SGHTA and CDR2 is FQGNSA. This CDR3 is CASSLGAATLNYGYTF. The CDR3, as DNA: TGTGCCAGCAGCTTAGGGGCAGCCACGCTTAACTATGGCTACACCTTC.

The chain combines TRBV9 with TRBJ2-5, with 10 positions matching TRBD2. V lost 4 bases to trimming and J lost 1 base; unmatched junction nucleotides: 7. This CDR3 is built from 16 residues. Germline lookup yields CDR1 SGDLS and CDR2 YYNGEE. CDR3 protein: CASSLAPSGGQETQYF. For the CDR3, the DNA is TGTGCCAGCAGCCTAGCCCCTAGCGGGGGCCAAGAGACCCAGTACTTC.

The chain combines TRBV12-5 with TRBJ1-2, with D possibly being TRBD1 (6 bases). CDR3 length: 15 residues. Germline CDR1 and CDR2: LGHNT and FRNRAP. V was shortened by 4 bases and J by 4 bases, with 16 bases between the two germline ends. The CDR3 DNA follows: TGTGCTAGTGGTTCCGGCGGTGGGACATCCTATGGCTACACCTTC. It specifies CASGSGGGTSYGYTF. Combining the CDR3 with reference TRBV12-5 and TRBJ1-2 gives the whole variable domain DARVTQTPRHKVTEMGQEVTMRCQPILGHNTVFWYRQTMMQGLELLAYFRNRAPLDDSGMPKDRFSAEMPDATLATLKIQPSEPRDSAVYFCASGSGGGTSYGYTFGSGTRLTVV.

Comment on this clone: Different DNA sequences within this sample yield the same CDR3. The CDR3: CASSAQETQYF. The CDR3 region has the DNA TGTGCCAGCAGCGCACAAGAGACCCAGTACTTC. The V gene is TRBV9, the J gene TRBJ2-5; D call uncertain. The germline gives CDR1 SGDLS, CDR2 YYNGEE. The CDR3 is 11 residues long. Trimming took off 3 bases at V and 2 bases at J, with 2 bases between the two ends.